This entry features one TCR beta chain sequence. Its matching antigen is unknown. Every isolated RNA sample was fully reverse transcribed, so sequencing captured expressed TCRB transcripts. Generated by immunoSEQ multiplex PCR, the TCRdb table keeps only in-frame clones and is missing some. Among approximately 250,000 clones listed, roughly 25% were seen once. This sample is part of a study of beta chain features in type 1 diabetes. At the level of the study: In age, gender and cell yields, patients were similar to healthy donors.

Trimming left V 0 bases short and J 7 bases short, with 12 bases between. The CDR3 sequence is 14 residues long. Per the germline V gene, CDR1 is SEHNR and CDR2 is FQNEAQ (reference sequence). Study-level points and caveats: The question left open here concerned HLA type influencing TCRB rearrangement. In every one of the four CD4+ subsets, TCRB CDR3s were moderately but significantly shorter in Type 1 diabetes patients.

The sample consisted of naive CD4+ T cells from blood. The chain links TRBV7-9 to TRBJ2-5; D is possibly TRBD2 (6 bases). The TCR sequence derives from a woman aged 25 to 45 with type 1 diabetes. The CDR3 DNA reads TGTGCCAGCAGCTTAGCGGGAGGTGGGGCGACCCAGTACTTC. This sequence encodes CASSLAGGGATQYF. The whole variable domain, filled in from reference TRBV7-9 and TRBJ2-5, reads DTGVSQNPRHKITKRGQNVTFRCDPISEHNRLYWYRQTLGQGPEFLTYFQNEAQLEKSRLLSDRFSAERPKGSFSTLEIQRTEQGDSAMYLCASSLAGGGATQYFGPGTRLLVL.